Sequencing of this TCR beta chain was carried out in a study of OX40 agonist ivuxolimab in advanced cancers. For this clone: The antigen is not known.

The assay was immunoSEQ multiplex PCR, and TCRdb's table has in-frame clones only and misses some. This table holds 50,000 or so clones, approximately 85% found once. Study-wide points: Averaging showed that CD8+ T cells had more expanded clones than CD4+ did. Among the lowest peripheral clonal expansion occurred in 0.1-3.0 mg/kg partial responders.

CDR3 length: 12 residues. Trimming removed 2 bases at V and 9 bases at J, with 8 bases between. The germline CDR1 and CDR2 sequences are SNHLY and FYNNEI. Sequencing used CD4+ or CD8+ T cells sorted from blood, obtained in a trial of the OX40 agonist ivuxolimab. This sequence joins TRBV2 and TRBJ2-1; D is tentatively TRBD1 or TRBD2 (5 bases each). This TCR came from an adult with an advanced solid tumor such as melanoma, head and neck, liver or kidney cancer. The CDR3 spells CASSESGTEQFF. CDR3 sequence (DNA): TGTGCCAGCAGTGAAAGTGGGACTGAGCAGTTCTTC.